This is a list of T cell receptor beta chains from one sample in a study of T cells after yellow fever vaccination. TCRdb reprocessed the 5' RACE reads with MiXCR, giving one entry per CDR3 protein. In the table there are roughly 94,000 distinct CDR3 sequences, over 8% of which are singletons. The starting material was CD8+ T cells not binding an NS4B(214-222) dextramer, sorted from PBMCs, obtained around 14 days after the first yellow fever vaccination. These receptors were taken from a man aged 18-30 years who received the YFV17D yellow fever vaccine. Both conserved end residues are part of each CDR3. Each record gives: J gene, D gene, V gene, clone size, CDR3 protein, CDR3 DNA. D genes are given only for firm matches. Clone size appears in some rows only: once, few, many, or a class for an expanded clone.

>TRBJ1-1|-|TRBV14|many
CASSQVSDTEAFF
TGTGCCAGCAGCCAAGTTTCAGATACTGAAGCTTTCTTT
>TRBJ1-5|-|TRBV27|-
CASSLFSTGFNRPQHF
TGTGCCAGCAGTTTATTTTCCACAGGGTTCAATCGGCCCCAGCATTTT
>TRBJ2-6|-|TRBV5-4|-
CASSLEGANVLTF
TGTGCCAGCAGCTTGGAGGGGGCCAACGTCCTGACTTTC
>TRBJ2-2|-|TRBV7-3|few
CASSPGPPWSFTGELFF
TGTGCCAGCAGCCCAGGACCCCCCTGGTCGTTCACCGGGGAGCTGTTTTTT
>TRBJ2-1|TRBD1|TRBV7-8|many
CASSLGSRGRGDPNEQFF
TGTGCCAGCAGCTTAGGGTCCAGGGGGCGAGGGGACCCGAATGAGCAGTTCTTC
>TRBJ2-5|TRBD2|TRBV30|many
CAWNSGTSGETQYF
TGTGCCTGGAACTCCGGGACTAGCGGGGAGACCCAGTACTTC
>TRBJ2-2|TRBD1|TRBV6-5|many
CASSFSTGAGELFF
TGTGCCAGCAGTTTTTCCACAGGGGCCGGGGAGCTGTTTTTT
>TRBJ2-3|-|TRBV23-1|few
CASSTEAASTDTQYF
TGCGCCAGCAGCACAGAGGCAGCAAGCACAGATACGCAGTATTTT
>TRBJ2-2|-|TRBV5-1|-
CASLFQGTGELFF
TGCGCCAGCCTGTTCCAGGGTACCGGGGAGCTGTTTTTT
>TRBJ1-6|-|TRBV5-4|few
CASSDGRLANLIPLHF
TGTGCCAGCAGCGACGGGAGGCTTGCTAATCTAATCCCCCTCCACTTT
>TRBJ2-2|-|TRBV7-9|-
CASSLDGYTGELFF
TGTGCCAGCAGCTTAGACGGGTACACCGGGGAGCTGTTTTTT
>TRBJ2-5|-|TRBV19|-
CASSGQGAQETQYF
TGTGCCAGTAGTGGGCAGGGTGCCCAAGAGACCCAGTACTTC
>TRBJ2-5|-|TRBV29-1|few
CSVGDSAQGWPNQETQYF
TGCAGCGTTGGAGACAGTGCCCAGGGCTGGCCAAACCAAGAGACCCAGTACTTC
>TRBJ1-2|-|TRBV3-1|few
CASSQDFRGAEGYTF
TGTGCCAGCAGCCAAGATTTTCGGGGGGCGGAAGGCTACACCTTC
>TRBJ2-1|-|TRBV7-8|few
CASGNDGTLGNEQFF
TGTGCCAGCGGCAACGACGGGACCCTCGGGAATGAGCAGTTCTTC
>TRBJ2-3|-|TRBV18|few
CASSPRSGIWTDTQYF
TGTGCCAGCTCACCAAGGTCCGGGATTTGGACAGATACGCAGTATTTT
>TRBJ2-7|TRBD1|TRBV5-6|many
CASRATGANEQYF
TGTGCCAGCAGGGCAACAGGGGCCAACGAGCAGTACTTC
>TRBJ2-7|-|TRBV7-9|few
CASSLTGRAYEQYF
TGTGCCAGCAGCTTAACCGGGCGGGCCTACGAGCAGTACTTC
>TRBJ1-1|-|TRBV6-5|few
CASRNGGNTEAFF
TGTGCCAGCAGAAACGGGGGGAACACTGAAGCTTTCTTT
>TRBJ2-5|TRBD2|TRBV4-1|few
CASSQEGRGQETQYF
TGCGCCAGCAGCCAAGAAGGGCGGGGGCAAGAGACCCAGTACTTC
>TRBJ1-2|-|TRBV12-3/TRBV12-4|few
CASSLVVVDVGGYTF
TGTGCCAGCAGTTTAGTGGTCGTAGACGTTGGAGGCTACACCTTC
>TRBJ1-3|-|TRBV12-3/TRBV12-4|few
CASSLQGRSGNTIYF
TGTGCCAGCAGTTTGCAGGGAAGATCTGGAAACACCATATATTTT
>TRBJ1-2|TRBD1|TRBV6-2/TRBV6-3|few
CASRGRQGALSGYTF
TGTGCCAGCAGAGGCCGACAGGGGGCTTTGAGTGGCTACACCTTC
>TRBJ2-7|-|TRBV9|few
CASSVGGDSYEQYF
TGTGCCAGCAGCGTAGGCGGGGACTCCTACGAGCAGTACTTC
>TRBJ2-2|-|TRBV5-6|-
CASSSGTMRGELFF
TGTGCCAGCAGCTCCGGGACAATGAGGGGGGAGCTGTTTTTT
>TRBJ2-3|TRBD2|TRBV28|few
CASSIPGTSGTWGTDTQYF
TGTGCCAGCAGCATACCCGGGACTAGCGGAACGTGGGGCACAGATACGCAGTATTTT
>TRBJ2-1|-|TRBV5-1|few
CASSLVGADLTYNEQFF
TGCGCCAGCAGCTTGGTAGGTGCGGACCTAACCTACAATGAGCAGTTCTTC
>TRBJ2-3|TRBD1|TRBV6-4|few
CASSDGTGGAGDTQYF
TGTGCCAGCAGTGACGGGACAGGGGGCGCGGGAGATACGCAGTATTTT
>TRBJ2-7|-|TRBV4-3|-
CASSQDLGLDEQYF
TGCGCCAGCAGCCAAGACCTAGGACTGGACGAGCAGTACTTC
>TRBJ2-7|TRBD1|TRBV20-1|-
CSARPLRAGGVYEQYF
TGCAGTGCTAGACCCCTCCGGGCAGGGGGAGTCTACGAGCAGTACTTC
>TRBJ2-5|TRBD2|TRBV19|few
CASSAGLAGTYQETQYF
TGTGCCAGTAGTGCGGGACTAGCGGGGACGTACCAAGAGACCCAGTACTTC
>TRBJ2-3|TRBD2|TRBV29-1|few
CSVRGVIAGGDTQYF
TGCAGCGTTAGGGGAGTCATAGCGGGGGGGGATACGCAGTATTTT
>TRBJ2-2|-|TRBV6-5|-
CASSYRVPSTGELFF
TGTGCCAGCAGTTACAGGGTTCCATCGACCGGGGAGCTGTTTTTT
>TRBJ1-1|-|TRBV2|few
CASSEARRGTEAFF
TGTGCCAGCAGTGAAGCACGCCGGGGGACTGAAGCTTTCTTT
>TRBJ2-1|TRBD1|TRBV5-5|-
CASSLSRGIYNEQFF
TGTGCCAGCAGCTTGTCCAGGGGGATCTACAATGAGCAGTTCTTC
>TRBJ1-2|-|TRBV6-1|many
CASPAWGVGDDGYTF
TGTGCCAGCCCCGCCTGGGGGGTGGGGGATGATGGCTACACCTTC
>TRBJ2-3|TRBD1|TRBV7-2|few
CASSLMGTGGITDTQYF
TGTGCCAGCAGCTTAATGGGGACAGGGGGCATCACAGATACGCAGTATTTT
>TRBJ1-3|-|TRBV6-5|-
CARSFSSGNTIYF
TGTGCCAGAAGTTTTTCCTCTGGAAACACCATATATTTT
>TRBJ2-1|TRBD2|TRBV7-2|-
CACTSGQNEQFF
TGTGCCTGTACTAGCGGCCAAAATGAGCAGTTCTTC
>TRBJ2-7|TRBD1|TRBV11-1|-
CASSLWDRGSYEQYF
TGTGCCAGCAGCTTATGGGACAGGGGATCTTACGAGCAGTACTTC
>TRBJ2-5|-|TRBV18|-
CASSPGNLQETQYF
TGTGCCAGCTCACCAGGCAATCTACAAGAGACCCAGTACTTC
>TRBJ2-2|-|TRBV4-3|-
CASTRGTGELFF
TGCGCCAGCACCCGGGGCACCGGGGAGCTGTTTTTT
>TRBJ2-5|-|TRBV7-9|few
CASSWDSIQETQYF
TGTGCCAGCAGCTGGGACTCCATACAAGAGACCCAGTACTTC
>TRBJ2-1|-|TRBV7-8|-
CASSLDKSSYNEQFF
TGTGCCAGCAGCTTAGATAAGAGCTCCTACAATGAGCAGTTCTTC
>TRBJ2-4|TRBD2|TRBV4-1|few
CASSQGAIRGGWDIQYF
TGCGCCAGCAGCCAAGGAGCGATTCGGGGGGGCTGGGACATTCAGTACTTC
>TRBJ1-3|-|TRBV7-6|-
CASSLGQALGNTIYF
TGTGCCAGCAGCTTAGGACAGGCCCTGGGAAACACCATATATTTT
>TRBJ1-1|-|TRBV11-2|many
CASSLGDTEAFF
TGTGCCAGCAGCTTAGGTGATACTGAAGCTTTCTTT